This passage covers 14 T cell receptor beta chains from one sample sequenced in a study of cytomegalovirus exposure and HLA in healthy donors. PCR used 60 Vbeta primers and 13 Jbeta primers. The repertoire was sequenced with immunoSEQ multiplex PCR; TCRdb's copy has only in-frame clones and lacks some. The repertoire holds approximately 180,000 clones, roughly 80% seen once, with roughly 1.5% in the top ten. Source material: PBMCs. The receptor set was obtained from a woman in her fifties or sixties in good health and CMV-seronegative.

V is TRBV5-1 and J is TRBJ1-2, with TRBD1 as a possible D gene (6 bases). Trimming pared 4 bases from V and 6 bases from J, leaving 13 bases between. This CDR3 has 13 amino acids. Looked up from germline, CDR1 is SGHRS and CDR2 is YFSETQ. The CDR3 sequence is CASSPGQPHGYTF. As DNA, the CDR3 is TGCGCCAGCAGCCCGGGACAACCCCATGGCTACACCTTC.

V is TRBV7-6 and J is TRBJ1-1, with D possibly matching TRBD1 (5 bases). The germline V gene encodes CDR1 SGHVS and CDR2 FNYEAQ. Trimming stripped 1 base from V and 4 bases from J, with 13 bases between. The CDR3 is 15 amino acids. The CDR3 here is CASSLERIGGTEAFF. The CDR3 DNA is TGTGCCAGCAGCTTAGAACGGATCGGGGGCACTGAAGCTTTCTTT.

The chain joins TRBV9 to TRBJ2-1; TRBD2 agrees at 11 bases. Trimming at V came to 3 bases and at J to 11 bases, leaving 10 bases not matched to a gene. Per germline, CDR1 SGDLS and CDR2 YYNGEE. The length of the CDR3 is 15 residues. CDR3 protein: CASSALSGRENKQFF. DNA for the CDR3: TGTGCCAGCAGCGCCCTTAGCGGGAGGGAAAACAAGCAGTTCTTC.

With respect to this clone: An end of the junction differs from the germline gene, which may be a read error. The J gene is TRBJ2-5, the V gene TRBV7-9; TRBD2 matches at 7 bases. This CDR3 has 12 residues. Germline loops: CDR1 SEHNR, CDR2 FQNEAQ (reference sequence). The CDR3 nucleotides read TGTTCCAGCAGCGTCACGGGGGGGACCCAGTACTTC. This sequence encodes CSSSVTGGTQYF.

This clone was seen only once. The chain combines TRBV5-4 with TRBJ1-2, with D perhaps TRBD1 (5 bases). The germline V gene encodes CDR1 SGHNT and CDR2 YYREEE (reference sequence). The CDR3 has 12 residues. The ends were cut back, 2 bases at V and 4 bases at J, with 6 bases in the middle. The chain's CDR3 is CASSLDSYGYTF. In DNA form, the CDR3 reads TGTGCCAGCAGCTTAGACAGCTATGGCTACACCTTC.

Of note for this clone: Germline and junction disagree at one end, which may indicate a read error. The chain combines TRBV4-2 with TRBJ2-4; D might be TRBD1 (6 bases). In germline, CDR1 is LGHNA, CDR2 YNFKEQ. The CDR3 spans 16 residues. The CDR3 sequence is CASNQGGGSGKNIQYF. Written as DNA, the CDR3 is TGTGCCAGCAACCAAGGTGGGGGCAGTGGCAAAAACATTCAGTACTTC.

This clone was counted only a few times. The rearrangement joins TRBV10-3 to TRBJ1-2; possible D gene TRBD1, 6 bases. V gave up 6 bases and J gave up 0 bases, with 11 bases separating them. The CDR3 sequence is 14 residues long. In germline, CDR1 is ENHRY, CDR2 SYGVKD. Here the CDR3 reads CAIRDSPPNYGYTF. CDR3 coding DNA: TGTGCCATCAGGGACAGCCCCCCTAACTATGGCTACACCTTC.

The chain recombines TRBV5-4 with TRBJ1-3; 8 bases map to TRBD1. Germline V lookup: CDR1 SGHNT, CDR2 YYREEE (reference sequence). V trimming: 4 bases; J trimming: 6 bases; junction bases outside the gene matches: 6. The CDR3 has 14 residues. DNA of the CDR3: TGTGCCAGCAGCGAACAGGGGGTCTTAAACACCATATATTTT. It is translated as CASSEQGVLNTIYF.

This chain joins TRBV10-3 and TRBJ1-1; perhaps TRBD1 as D (5 bases). Trimming took 4 bases from V and 2 from J, leaving 14 bases between them. CDR3 length: 15 amino acids. CDR1 is ENHRY, CDR2 SYGVKD, per germline. CDR3 protein: CAISGVDIRNTEAFF. Here the CDR3 DNA reads TGTGCCATCAGTGGCGTGGACATAAGAAACACTGAAGCTTTCTTT.

The chain couples TRBV2 to TRBJ1-4, with D possibly being TRBD1 (5 bases). The CDR3 spans 15 residues. Germline V gene lookup returns CDR1 SNHLY and CDR2 FYNNEI. With 3 bases removed from V and 0 bases from J, the gap between germline ends came to 8 bases. The CDR3 DNA reads TGTGCCAGCAGTGATGGGGCGGCAACTAATGAAAAACTGTTTTTT. It specifies CASSDGAATNEKLFF.

V is TRBV7-3 and J is TRBJ1-2; possibly TRBD1 for D (6 bases). V was trimmed by 5 bases and J by 0 bases, leaving 10 bases between them. This CDR3 spans 14 amino acids. CDR1 and CDR2 from the germline V gene are SGHTA and FQGTGA. The CDR3: CASSPGATNYGYTF. The CDR3 coding sequence is TGTGCCAGCAGCCCAGGGGCCACTAACTATGGCTACACCTTC.

The V and J genes are TRBV5-1 and TRBJ2-3; 10 nucleotides match TRBD2. The CDR3 has 16 residues. CDR1 and CDR2 (germline): SGHRS, YFSETQ. Trimming took 3 bases from V and 2 from J; bases not matched to a gene: 6. DNA for the CDR3: TGCGCCAGCAGCTCCGGGACTAGCGAAGACACAGATACGCAGTATTTT. The encoded protein is CASSSGTSEDTDTQYF.

The chain recombines TRBV5-6 with TRBJ2-5, with D possibly matching TRBD1 (5 bases). CDR1 is SGHDT, CDR2 YYEEEE, per germline. The CDR3 contains 13 residues. Trimming stripped 5 bases from V and 3 bases from J, with 11 bases between. The CDR3 here is CASSYDRKETQYF. Here the CDR3 DNA reads TGTGCCAGCAGTTACGACAGAAAAGAGACCCAGTACTTC.

The V call is TRBV14, the J call TRBJ1-1; unclear D gene. The V gene lost 4 bases and the J gene lost 3 bases, with 15 bases spanning the gap. This CDR3 has 15 residues. Germline V gene sequence: CDR1 SGHDN, CDR2 FVKESK. CDR3 DNA: TGTGCCAGCAGCCTACGGACGGGATCCTACACTGAAGCTTTCTTT. It translates to CASSLRTGSYTEAFF.